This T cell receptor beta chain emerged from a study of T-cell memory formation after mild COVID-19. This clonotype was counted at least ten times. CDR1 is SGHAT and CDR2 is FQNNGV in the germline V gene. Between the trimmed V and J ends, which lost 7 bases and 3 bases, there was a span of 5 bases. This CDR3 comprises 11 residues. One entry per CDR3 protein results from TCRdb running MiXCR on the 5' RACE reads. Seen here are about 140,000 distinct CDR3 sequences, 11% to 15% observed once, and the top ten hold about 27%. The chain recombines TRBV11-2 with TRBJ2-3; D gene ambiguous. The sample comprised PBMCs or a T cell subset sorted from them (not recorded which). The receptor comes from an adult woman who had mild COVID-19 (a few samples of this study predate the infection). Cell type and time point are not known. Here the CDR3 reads CASTLTDTQYF. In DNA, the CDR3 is TGTGCCAGCACGTTGACAGATACGCAGTATTTT.